This T cell receptor beta chain was captured in a study of T cell responses to AZD1222 COVID-19 vaccine. In this sample, this clone turned up once. The data were produced by immunoSEQ multiplex PCR, yet TCRdb's version contains in-frame clones alone and is incomplete. The top ten hold 5.5% to 8% of the sample, which has 90,000 to 120,000 clones, 70% to 90% seen once. This CDR3 region has 15 residues. Germline CDR1 reads LNHDA; CDR2 reads SQIVND (reference sequence). The junction had 6 bases not matched to a gene; V was cut back by 6 bases and J by 2 bases. This rearrangement joins TRBV19 to TRBJ1-4, with 7 bases lining up with TRBD1. This receptor was identified in an adult in good health. This specimen consisted of peripheral blood, obtained on day 0 of AZD1222 vaccination. CDR3 in amino acids: CASSWKGATNEKLFF. CDR3 bases: TGTGCCAGTAGCTGGAAGGGGGCGACTAATGAAAAACTGTTTTTT.